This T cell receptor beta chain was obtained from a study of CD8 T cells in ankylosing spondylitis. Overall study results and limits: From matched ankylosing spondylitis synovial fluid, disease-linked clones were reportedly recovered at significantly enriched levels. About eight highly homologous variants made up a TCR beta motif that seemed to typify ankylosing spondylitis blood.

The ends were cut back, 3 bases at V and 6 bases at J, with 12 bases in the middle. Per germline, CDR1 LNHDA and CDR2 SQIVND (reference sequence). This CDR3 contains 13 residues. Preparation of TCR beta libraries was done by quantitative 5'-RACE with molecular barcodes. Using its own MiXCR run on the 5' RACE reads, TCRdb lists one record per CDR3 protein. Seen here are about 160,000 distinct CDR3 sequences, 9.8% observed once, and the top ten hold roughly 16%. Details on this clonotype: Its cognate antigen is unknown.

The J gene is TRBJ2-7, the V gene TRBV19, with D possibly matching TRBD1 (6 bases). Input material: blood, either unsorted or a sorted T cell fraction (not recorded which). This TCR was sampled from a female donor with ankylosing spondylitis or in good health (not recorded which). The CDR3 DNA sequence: TGTGCCAGTAGTATCGGCGGACAGAGCGAGCAGTACTTC. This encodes CASSIGGQSEQYF.